The clone carrying this TCR beta chain was observed many times. TCRdb passed the 5' RACE reads through MiXCR, listing each CDR3 protein once. Of 18,000 or so distinct CDR3 sequences in the sample, roughly 15% were seen once. This sample stems from a study of neurological immune-mediated disorders. Looked up from germline, CDR1 is DFQATT and CDR2 is SNEGSKA (reference sequence). This CDR3 spans 14 amino acids. Trimming removed 4 bases at V and 4 bases at J, with 16 bases between. Input material: CD4+ T cells from blood. The J gene is TRBJ1-1, the V gene TRBV20-1; no clear D gene. The TCR originated in a woman aged 55-69 years with HTLV-1-associated myelopathy (HAM/TSP). In nucleotides, the CDR3 is TGCAGTGCTACTCCCCCCACAGTGATCACTGAAGCTTTCTTT. The encoded protein is CSATPPTVITEAFF.